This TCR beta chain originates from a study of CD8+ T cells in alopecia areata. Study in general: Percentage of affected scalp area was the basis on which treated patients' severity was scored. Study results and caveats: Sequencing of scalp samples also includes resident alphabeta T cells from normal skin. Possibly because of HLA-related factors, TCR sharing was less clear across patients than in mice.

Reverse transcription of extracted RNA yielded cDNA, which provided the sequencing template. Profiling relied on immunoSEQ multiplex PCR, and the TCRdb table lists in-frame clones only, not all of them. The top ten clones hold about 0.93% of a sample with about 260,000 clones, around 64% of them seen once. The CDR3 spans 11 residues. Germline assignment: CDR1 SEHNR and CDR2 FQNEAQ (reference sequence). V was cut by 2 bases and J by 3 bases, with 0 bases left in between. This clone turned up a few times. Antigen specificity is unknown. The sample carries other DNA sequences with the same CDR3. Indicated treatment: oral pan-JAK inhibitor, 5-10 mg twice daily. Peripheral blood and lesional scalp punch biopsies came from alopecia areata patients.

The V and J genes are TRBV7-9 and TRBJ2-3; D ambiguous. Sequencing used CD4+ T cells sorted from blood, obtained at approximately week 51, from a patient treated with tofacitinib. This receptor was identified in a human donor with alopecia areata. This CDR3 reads CASSLTDTQYF. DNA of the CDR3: TGTGCCAGCAGCTTAACAGATACGCAGTATTTT.